This T cell receptor (beta chain) derives from a study of blood T cell repertoires in COVID-19. Overall study: The cDNA or gDNA used as material had been derived from T cells, B-cell-depleted T cells, or PBMCs.

After removal of 5 bases from V and 0 bases from J, the junction contained 9 bases not matched to a gene. This CDR3 is 17 amino acids long. In germline, CDR1 is SGHNT, CDR2 YENEEA. Here immunoSEQ multiplex PCR was the method, and the copy in TCRdb shows in-frame clones only, minus some. The sample carries about 280,000 clones, about 90% recorded once. What was sequenced was PBMCs or T cells enriched from blood (not recorded which). The source is a woman aged 55-69 years who had recovered from COVID-19. The chain joins TRBV11-3 to TRBJ1-3; 8 nucleotides line up with TRBD1. The chain's CDR3 is CASSPGQGANSGNTIYF. The CDR3 nucleotides are TGTGCCAGCAGCCCAGGTCAGGGGGCCAACTCTGGAAACACCATATATTTT.